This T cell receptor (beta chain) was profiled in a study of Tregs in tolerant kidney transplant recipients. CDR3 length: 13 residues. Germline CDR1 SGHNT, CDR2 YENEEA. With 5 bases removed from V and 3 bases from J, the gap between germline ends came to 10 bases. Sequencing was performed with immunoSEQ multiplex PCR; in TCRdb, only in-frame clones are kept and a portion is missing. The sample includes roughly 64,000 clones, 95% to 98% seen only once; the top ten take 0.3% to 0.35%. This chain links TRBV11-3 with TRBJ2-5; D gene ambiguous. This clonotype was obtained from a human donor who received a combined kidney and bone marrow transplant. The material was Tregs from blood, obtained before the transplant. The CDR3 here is CASSLTAEETQYF. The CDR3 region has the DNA TGTGCCAGCAGCCTGACTGCTGAAGAGACCCAGTACTTC.